The 13 T cell receptor beta chains below come from one sample, sequenced in a study of memory CD4+ T cells and cytomegalovirus serostatus. Sequenced by immunoSEQ multiplex PCR; TCRdb stores in-frame clones only, minus some. The table lists fewer than 40,000 clones, about three quarters of them singletons. Single viable CD3+CD4+CD8-CD45RO+ cells were sorted as the memory CD4+ T cells. Sequenced material: memory CD4+ T cells from blood. The receptors derive from an adult in good health and CMV-seronegative.

This rearrangement joins TRBV6-1 to TRBJ1-4, with D possibly TRBD1 on 6 matching bases. CDR1 is MNHNS and CDR2 is SASEGT in the germline V gene. The CDR3 extends over 16 amino acids. Trimming pared 4 bases from V and 0 bases from J, leaving 12 bases between. CDR3 sequence (DNA): TGTGCCAGCAGTGTATCAGGGGTTGCAACTAATGAAAAACTGTTTTTT. Translated: CASSVSGVATNEKLFF.

J is TRBJ1-6 and V is TRBV30; D is unclear. CDR1 GTSNPN and CDR2 SVGIG come from the germline V gene (reference sequence). Trimming shortened V by 1 base and J by 3 bases, and 10 bases separated the two germline ends. The CDR3 length is 15 residues. In DNA, the CDR3 is TGTGCCTGGAGTGATCCGGGCCTCTATAATTCACCCCTCCACTTT. Its protein product is CAWSDPGLYNSPLHF.

Written as DNA, the CDR3 is TGTGCCAGCAGCTTACGTCCGGGGGGCTCCTACAATGAGCAGTTCTTC. Translation: CASSLRPGGSYNEQFF. This sequence joins TRBV11-3 and TRBJ2-1, with 7 positions matching TRBD2. The germline V gene encodes CDR1 SGHNT and CDR2 YENEEA. This CDR3 has 16 amino acids. The J segment lost 0 bases and the V segment lost 2 bases, leaving 4 bases of the junction unmatched. Drawing the rest from reference TRBV11-3 and TRBJ2-1, the complete variable domain is EAGVVQSPRYKIIEKKQPVAFWCNPISGHNTLYWYLQNLGQGPELLIRYENEEAVDDSQLPKDRFSAERLKGVDSTLKIQPAELGDSAVYLCASSLRPGGSYNEQFFGPGTRLTVL.

This chain joins TRBV19 and TRBJ2-5; 10 nucleotides line up with TRBD2. Trimming took 4 bases from V and 2 from J; bases not matched to a gene: 13. The germline gives CDR1 LNHDA, CDR2 SQIVND (reference sequence). The CDR3 sequence is 18 residues long. CDR3 region: CASSTRLFGTSEQETQYF. The CDR3 nucleotides are TGTGCCAGTAGTACGCGTTTATTTGGGACTAGCGAGCAAGAGACCCAGTACTTC.

The chain links TRBV20-1 to TRBJ2-2; D uncertain. The CDR3 covers 11 residues. Germline V gene data show CDR1 as DFQATT and CDR2 as SNEGSKA (reference sequence). With 5 bases removed from V and 6 bases from J, the gap between germline ends came to 7 bases. The CDR3 nucleotides read TGCAGTGCTGTCGCTCCCGGGGAGCTGTTTTTT. Its translation: CSAVAPGELFF.

This rearrangement joins TRBV5-1 to TRBJ2-5; 7 nucleotides agree with TRBD2. CDR1 and CDR2 from the germline V gene are SGHRS and YFSETQ. The J segment lost 4 bases and the V segment lost 6 bases, leaving 6 bases of the junction unmatched. The CDR3 totals 13 residues. The CDR3 region is CASNTPGGETQYF. Written as DNA, the CDR3 is TGCGCCAGCAATACCCCGGGGGGAGAGACCCAGTACTTC.

The chain recombines TRBV4-1 with TRBJ1-5; TRBD1 agrees at 7 bases. V was pared by 3 bases and J by 0 bases, with 8 bases of the junction left unmatched. Per germline, CDR1 MGHRA and CDR2 YSYEKL. CDR3 size: 17 residues. CDR3 sequence: CASSQIPGQISNQPQHF. CDR3 sequence (DNA): TGCGCCAGCAGCCAGATACCGGGACAGATTAGCAATCAGCCCCAGCATTTT.

The count of this clone is one. The chain links TRBV7-9 to TRBJ1-2; D not certain. Germline CDR1 and CDR2: SEHNR and FQNEAQ (reference sequence). CDR3 length equals 13 residues. The V gene lost 5 bases and the J gene lost 6 bases, with 13 bases spanning the gap. The CDR3 loop is CASSNVGTDGYTF. The CDR3 region has the DNA TGTGCCAGCAGCAATGTCGGCACGGATGGCTACACCTTC.

The J gene is TRBJ2-7, the V gene TRBV19; D ambiguous. The germline CDR1 and CDR2 sequences are LNHDA and SQIVND (reference sequence). The V gene lost 2 bases and the J gene lost 3 bases, with 8 bases spanning the gap. The CDR3 sequence is 13 residues long. CDR3 bases: TGTGCCAGTAGTATAAGTGCGGACTACGAGCAGTACTTC. Translation gives CASSISADYEQYF.

This sequence joins TRBV2 and TRBJ2-3, with 12 bases lining up with TRBD2. V shed 8 bases, J shed 3 bases, and the junction held 3 bases outside the gene matches. CDR3 length: 14 amino acids. Germline-derived CDR1 and CDR2 are SNHLY and FYNNEI. The CDR3 is CASHTSGGTDTQYF. CDR3 DNA sequence: TGTGCCAGCCATACTAGCGGGGGGACAGATACGCAGTATTTT.

The CDR3, as DNA: TGTGCCAGTAGTCAACAGGCGAACACTGAAGCTTTCTTT. Translated: CASSQQANTEAFF. This chain joins TRBV19 and TRBJ1-1, with D possibly being TRBD1 (5 bases). Deletions cut 5 bases from V and 1 base from J, with 8 bases between. The CDR3 spans 13 residues. Germline V CDR1 and CDR2: LNHDA, SQIVND (reference sequence).

The chain carries TRBV5-1 and TRBJ1-2, with D hard to call. V was pared by 2 bases and J by 0 bases, with 26 bases between. CDR3 length: 20 residues. Germline V gene lookup returns CDR1 SGHRS and CDR2 YFSETQ. Here the CDR3 reads CASSLRRIPSQPIANYGYTF. The CDR3 nucleotides read TGCGCCAGCAGCTTACGACGGATCCCTTCCCAACCTATAGCTAACTATGGCTACACCTTC.

The chain joins TRBV6-5 to TRBJ1-1; 8 positions match TRBD1. This CDR3 region has 14 residues. V lost 5 bases to trimming and J lost 4 bases; unmatched junction nucleotides: 6. Per the germline V gene, CDR1 is MNHEY and CDR2 is SVGAGI. The CDR3 loop is CASSEQGVGTEAFF. CDR3 sequence (DNA): TGTGCCAGCAGTGAACAGGGGGTTGGCACTGAAGCTTTCTTT.